These 25 T cell receptor beta chains were all obtained from the same sample, sequenced in a study of cytomegalovirus exposure and HLA in healthy donors. The PCR employed 60 Vbeta primers together with 13 Jbeta primers. Produced via immunoSEQ multiplex PCR; TCRdb's table is partial and in-frame only. The repertoire holds about 200,000 clones, 60% to 80% seen once, with less than 4.5% in the top ten. The sequencing input was PBMCs. Source of these receptors: a male donor in good health and CMV-seronegative.

The chain recombines TRBV28 with TRBJ2-7; TRBD2 might be the D (6 bases). V lost 6 bases, J lost 2 bases, and 11 bases lay in between. Germline V gives CDR1 MDHEN, CDR2 SYDVKM. This CDR3 is 13 amino acids long. The CDR3 bases are TGTGCCAGCAGCGGGACTCCCACCTACGAGCAGTACTTC. As protein: CASSGTPTYEQYF. The variable domain in full, completed from reference TRBV28 and TRBJ2-7, reads DVKVTQSSRYLVKRTGEKVFLECVQDMDHENMFWYRQDPGLGLRLIYFSYDVKMKEKGDIPEGYSVSREKKERFSLILESASTNQTSMYLCASSGTPTYEQYFGPGTRLTVT.

J is TRBJ2-1 and V is TRBV27; a weak D match, TRBD2 (6 bases). Trimming stripped 6 bases from V and 4 bases from J, with 10 bases between. CDR3 size: 13 residues. Germline CDR1 MNHEY, CDR2 SMNVEV (reference sequence). The CDR3 spells CASSLEGYNEQFF. The CDR3 nucleotides are TGTGCCAGCAGCTTGGAGGGGTACAATGAGCAGTTCTTC.

This rearrangement joins TRBV9 to TRBJ2-7; no firm D call. The V end was cut by 2 bases, the J end by 5 bases, with 11 bases between. In germline, CDR1 is SGDLS, CDR2 YYNGEE. This CDR3 is built from 13 residues. Here the CDR3 DNA reads TGTGCCAGCAGCGTCGACTCCGCCCACGAGCAGTACTTC. It yields the protein CASSVDSAHEQYF.

This chain connects TRBV9 to TRBJ1-2; TRBD1 agrees at 9 bases. The CDR3 is 14 residues long. Germline CDR1 reads SGDLS; CDR2 reads YYNGEE. V lost 4 bases, J lost 4 bases, and 5 bases stayed unmatched. CDR3 nucleotide sequence: TGTGCCAGCAGCCCATGGGACAGGGTCTATGGCTACACCTTC. This gives the protein CASSPWDRVYGYTF.

This chain's CDR3 is CASSLDTGTSGNQETQYF. The CDR3 DNA sequence: TGTGCCAGCAGCTTAGACACCGGGACTAGCGGCAATCAAGAGACCCAGTACTTC. The J gene is TRBJ2-5, the V gene TRBV7-9; 11 bases align to TRBD2. V was clipped by 1 base and J by 2 bases; unmatched bases: 9. There are 18 residues in the CDR3. The germline CDR1 and CDR2 sequences are SEHNR and FQNEAQ (reference sequence).

V and J are TRBV11-2 and TRBJ2-7; 11 nucleotides agree with TRBD1. V lost 5 bases and J lost 6; bases outside the gene matches: 3. The CDR3 has 13 residues. Germline lookup yields CDR1 SGHAT and CDR2 FQNNGV. CDR3 bases: TGTGCCAGCAGCCGGGACAGGGGGAGCGAGCAGTACTTC. Translation gives CASSRDRGSEQYF.

The J gene is TRBJ2-3, the V gene TRBV7-3; D call uncertain. CDR1 and CDR2 from the germline V gene are SGHTA and FQGTGA. With 5 bases removed from V and 2 bases from J, the gap between germline ends came to 11 bases. The CDR3 sequence is 14 residues long. CDR3 DNA sequence: TGTGCCAGCAGCGCAACCAGTACCACAGATACGCAGTATTTT. Its translation is CASSATSTTDTQYF.

The rearrangement joins TRBV27 to TRBJ2-1; D perhaps matches TRBD1 (6 bases). Trimming stripped 2 bases from V and 10 bases from J, with 15 bases between. Germline V lookup: CDR1 MNHEY, CDR2 SMNVEV (reference sequence). The CDR3 sequence is 14 residues long. CDR3 residues: CASSLGRQGSEQFF. In DNA, the CDR3 is TGTGCCAGCAGTTTAGGGCGGCAGGGGTCGGAGCAGTTCTTC.

The J gene is TRBJ1-3, the V gene TRBV30; 9 bases are shared with TRBD1. Trimming took 2 bases from V and 4 from J; bases not matched to a gene: 3. Germline V gene sequence: CDR1 GTSNPN, CDR2 SVGIG (reference sequence). The CDR3 is 14 amino acids. The CDR3 loop is CAWSTGTGGNTIYF. The CDR3 coding sequence is TGTGCCTGGAGTACCGGGACAGGGGGAAACACCATATATTTT. The variable domain in full, with the rest retrieved from reference TRBV30 and TRBJ1-3, is SQTIHQWPATLVQPVGSPLSLECTVEGTSNPNLYWYRQAAGRGLQLLFYSVGIGQISSEVPQNLSASRPQDRQFILSSKKLLLSDSGFYLCAWSTGTGGNTIYFGEGSWLTVV.

This clone was seen just once. This sequence joins TRBV16 and TRBJ2-1; D ambiguous. Trimming cost V 0 bases and J 4 bases, with 7 bases left between them. CDR1 and CDR2 (germline): KGHSY, FQNENV. The CDR3 covers 14 residues. This chain's CDR3 is CASSQSAAYNEQFF. The CDR3 coding sequence is TGTGCCAGCAGCCAATCGGCAGCGTACAATGAGCAGTTCTTC.

This clone was recorded a few times. The genes are TRBV10-3 and TRBJ2-7; TRBD2 matches at 10 bases. J was trimmed by 7 bases and V by 4 bases; bases with no gene match: 10. CDR1 and CDR2 from the germline V gene are ENHRY and SYGVKD. The CDR3 consists of 15 residues. The CDR3 loop reads CAISALAGASGEQYF. The CDR3 DNA is TGTGCCATCAGTGCCCTAGCGGGAGCGTCCGGGGAGCAGTACTTC.

The V and J genes are TRBV7-9 and TRBJ1-4, with no clear D. V was clipped by 4 bases and J by 0 bases, with 9 bases between them. Germline values: CDR1 SEHNR, CDR2 FQNEAQ (reference sequence). This CDR3 spans 15 amino acids. CDR3 loop: CASSSEGTTNEKLFF. The CDR3 DNA reads as TGTGCCAGCAGCTCGGAGGGTACAACTAATGAAAAACTGTTTTTT.

This chain's CDR3 is CASSLRGTGLASYNEQFF. DNA of the CDR3: TGTGCCAGCAGTTTACGAGGGACAGGGTTGGCGTCCTACAATGAGCAGTTCTTC. The chain carries TRBV27 and TRBJ2-1; 9 nucleotides match TRBD1. Trimming removed 2 bases from V and 1 base from J; junction bases left unmatched: 9. In germline, CDR1 is MNHEY, CDR2 SMNVEV (reference sequence). The CDR3 contains 18 residues.

The chain couples TRBV16 to TRBJ1-2, with TRBD1 identical over 9 bases. V dropped 0 bases and J dropped 7; count of bases not matched to a gene: 9. In germline, CDR1 is KGHSY, CDR2 FQNENV. The CDR3 runs 16 residues. The DNA of the CDR3 is TGTGCCAGCAGCCAATCTCGAGGACAGGGGTCGGCTGGCTACACCTTC. Translation gives CASSQSRGQGSAGYTF.

The chain couples TRBV11-2 to TRBJ1-5; 7 nucleotides match TRBD1. V shed 0 bases and J 1 base; nucleotides not matched to a gene: 9. Germline V gene sequence: CDR1 SGHAT, CDR2 FQNNGV. The CDR3 has 18 amino acids. This chain's CDR3 is CASSLDQKTGWSNQPQHF. The CDR3 coding sequence is TGTGCCAGCAGCTTAGATCAGAAGACAGGGTGGAGCAATCAGCCCCAGCATTTT.

The chain couples TRBV5-1 to TRBJ1-5; D not resolved. The germline gives CDR1 SGHRS, CDR2 YFSETQ. V was cut by 0 bases and J by 0 bases, with 7 bases left in between. This CDR3 has 15 amino acids. In nucleotides, the CDR3 is TGCGCCAGCAGCTTGGGGCAGAATAGCAATCAGCCCCAGCATTTT. Translation: CASSLGQNSNQPQHF.

V gene TRBV15 combines with J gene TRBJ1-5; D may be TRBD1 (5 bases). The CDR3 extends over 15 amino acids. The ends were cut back, 3 bases at V and 7 bases at J, with 16 bases in the middle. In germline, CDR1 is LNHNV, CDR2 YYDKDF (reference sequence). The DNA for the CDR3 is TGTGCCACCAGCAGTGGGACTGGAGGCCTCCAGCCCCAGCATTTT. It yields the protein CATSSGTGGLQPQHF.

This clone has more than one count but fewer than ten. The chain has TRBV27 and TRBJ2-7; 7 bases map to TRBD2. The V and J ends lost 3 bases and 1 base, in that order; junction bases with no gene match: 6. The CDR3 extends over 15 amino acids. The germline V gene has CDR1 MNHEY and CDR2 SMNVEV (reference sequence). CDR3 protein: CASSFGRERSYEQYF. The CDR3 DNA sequence: TGTGCCAGCAGTTTTGGGCGGGAGAGATCCTACGAGCAGTACTTC.

This chain links TRBV29-1 with TRBJ2-7, with 9 bases fitting TRBD1. V lost 2 bases, J lost 3 bases, and 2 bases stayed unmatched. The CDR3 loop spans 13 amino acids. CDR1 SQVTM and CDR2 ANQGSEA come from the germline V gene. This CDR3 is CSVELDRGYEQYF. Written as DNA, the CDR3 is TGCAGCGTTGAACTGGACAGGGGCTACGAGCAGTACTTC.

The genes are TRBV5-1 and TRBJ2-2; D call uncertain. Trimming removed 1 base from V and 0 bases from J, with 7 bases in between. This CDR3 is 15 amino acids long. Germline CDR1 reads SGHRS; CDR2 reads YFSETQ. This CDR3 reads CASSLKTANTGELFF. CDR3 bases: TGCGCCAGCAGCTTGAAGACTGCGAACACCGGGGAGCTGTTTTTT. Complete variable domain (other parts from reference TRBV5-1 and TRBJ2-2): KAGVTQTPRYLIKTRGQQVTLSCSPISGHRSVSWYQQTPGQGLQFLFEYFSETQRNKGNFPGRFSGRQFSNSRSEMNVSTLELGDSALYLCASSLKTANTGELFFGEGSRLTVL.

In this sample, this clone turned up a few times. This sample includes further DNA sequences coding for the same CDR3. The J gene is TRBJ2-1, the V gene TRBV20-1, with D possibly matching TRBD2 (6 bases). The CDR3 runs 11 residues. Looked up from germline, CDR1 is DFQATT and CDR2 is SNEGSKA (reference sequence). DNA for the CDR3: TGCAGCCAGCGGGCCCGGAATGAGCAGTTCTTC. It is translated as CSQRARNEQFF.

The chain recombines TRBV6-6 with TRBJ2-7; 8 nucleotides agree with TRBD1. CDR3 length: 12 amino acids. Germline V gene lookup returns CDR1 MNHNY and CDR2 SVGAGI (reference sequence). J was trimmed by 7 bases and V by 9 bases; bases with no gene match: 8. The CDR3: CASGQGGTEQYF. The CDR3 DNA is TGTGCCAGTGGACAGGGCGGGACGGAGCAGTACTTC.

The V gene is TRBV28, the J gene TRBJ2-5; TRBD1 agrees at 10 bases. The DNA end favors TRBJ2-7, so the J call may be wrong. CDR3 length: 15 residues. Per the germline V gene, CDR1 is MDHEN and CDR2 is SYDVKM. CDR3 DNA sequence: TGTGCCAGCAGTTCGGGACAGGGGTTCACCTACGAGCAGTACTTC. Translating it yields CASSSGQGFTYEQYF.

The chain uses TRBV5-1 and TRBJ2-7; 13 bases fit TRBD2. The CDR3 sequence is 16 residues long. Germline V gives CDR1 SGHRS, CDR2 YFSETQ. With V trimmed by 3 bases and J by 2 bases, 5 bases remained unmatched. CDR3 DNA: TGCGCCAGCAGCTGGGAACTAGCGGGAGGGCCCTACGAGCAGTACTTC. It specifies CASSWELAGGPYEQYF.

The rearrangement joins TRBV2 to TRBJ1-1, with 11 bases that match TRBD1. The CDR3 is made up of 14 amino acids. Germline V lookup: CDR1 SNHLY, CDR2 FYNNEI. The V and J ends lost 7 bases and 8 bases, in that order; junction bases with no gene match: 9. CDR3 nucleotide sequence: TGTGCCAGCAAGGACAGGGGGCAAGAGGACGAAGCTTTCTTT. Amino acids: CASKDRGQEDEAFF.